These 17 T cell receptor beta chains originate from one sample sequenced in a study of IL-32 and malignant T cell survival in cutaneous lymphoma. Measured with immunoSEQ multiplex PCR; TCRdb has only the in-frame clones, and not every one. Of 2,200 or so clones in the sample, about four fifths were seen once. The blood samples were from patients with Sezary syndrome, a leukemic cutaneous T cell lymphoma. The sequenced sample was blood, obtained on day 0. The receptors originated from a human donor with cutaneous T cell lymphoma.

V usage is TRBV11-2 and J usage is TRBJ2-7; D ambiguous. Germline V lookup: CDR1 SGHAT, CDR2 FQNNGV. The CDR3 runs to 13 residues. Trimming cost V 3 bases and J 3 bases, with 9 bases left between them. As DNA, the CDR3 is TGTGCCAGCAGCTTTGCCCAAAACTACGAGCAGTACTTC. Protein: CASSFAQNYEQYF.

The V and J genes are TRBV27 and TRBJ2-2; no clear D gene. This CDR3 is 12 amino acids long. The V and J ends lost 3 bases and 6 bases respectively, with 5 bases between them. CDR1 and CDR2 (germline): MNHEY, SMNVEV (reference sequence). The CDR3: CASSFGAGELFF. In DNA, the CDR3 is TGTGCCAGCAGTTTCGGAGCCGGGGAGCTGTTTTTT.

The genes are TRBV19 and TRBJ2-1; D is possibly TRBD2 (6 bases). There are 13 residues in the CDR3. The germline V gene encodes CDR1 LNHDA and CDR2 SQIVND (reference sequence). The CDR3 loop is CYSWRRTTGEQFF. The CDR3 bases are TGTTACTCATGGAGGCGGACTACTGGTGAGCAGTTCTTC. Looking up the rest from reference TRBV19 and TRBJ2-1 gives the full variable domain: DGGITQSPKYLFRKEGQNVTLSCEQNLNHDAMYWYRQDPGQGLRLIYYSQIVNDFQKGDIAEGYSVSREKKESFPLTVTSAQKNPTAFYLCYSWRRTTGEQFFGPGTRLTVL.

This chain links TRBV27 with TRBJ1-4; D gene uncertain. This CDR3 has 14 residues. Trimming shortened V by 2 bases and J by 3 bases, and 7 bases separated the two germline ends. The germline V gene has CDR1 MNHEY and CDR2 SMNVEV (reference sequence). CDR3 nucleotides: TGTGCCAGCAGTTTAATGCAGTCTAATGAAAAACTGTTTTTT. It encodes CASSLMQSNEKLFF.

V is TRBV9 and J is TRBJ2-1; 9 positions agree with TRBD1. V lost 4 bases and J lost 4; bases outside the gene matches: 6. CDR1 and CDR2 from the germline V gene are SGDLS and YYNGEE. The CDR3 has 15 residues. The CDR3 protein is CASSPQGQGYNEQFF. CDR3 nucleotides: TGTGCCAGCAGCCCCCAGGGACAGGGTTACAATGAGCAGTTCTTC.

J is TRBJ2-7 and V is TRBV11-2; 8 bases line up with TRBD1. V lost 2 bases and J lost 3; bases outside the gene matches: 3. This CDR3 has 14 residues. Per germline, CDR1 SGHAT and CDR2 FQNNGV. This CDR3 is CASSLRDRYYEQYF. Written as DNA, the CDR3 is TGTGCCAGCAGCTTACGGGACAGGTACTACGAGCAGTACTTC.

This clone occurred a few times. The V gene is TRBV7-6, the J gene TRBJ2-7, with no clear D. This CDR3 spans 13 amino acids. The germline CDR1 and CDR2 sequences are SGHVS and FNYEAQ. V was trimmed by 0 bases and J by 3 bases, leaving 6 bases between them. CDR3 amino acids: CASSLAVSYEQYF. CDR3 bases: TGTGCCAGCAGCTTAGCTGTCAGCTACGAGCAGTACTTC.

The chain combines TRBV9 with TRBJ2-5, with D possibly TRBD2 on 5 matching bases. This CDR3 has 14 residues. V was cut by 3 bases and J by 5 bases, with 14 bases left in between. The germline gives CDR1 SGDLS, CDR2 YYNGEE. CDR3: CASSASGVSETQYF. The CDR3 coding sequence is TGTGCCAGCAGCGCCAGCGGAGTTAGTGAGACCCAGTACTTC.

The V and J genes are TRBV7-8 and TRBJ2-5; D gene unclear. Germline V gene sequence: CDR1 SGHVS, CDR2 FQNEAQ. The V and J ends lost 5 bases and 4 bases respectively, with 5 bases between them. CDR3 length: 11 amino acids. The CDR3 DNA reads as TGTGCCAGCAGCCCCTTAGAGACCCAGTACTTC. Translated, it gives CASSPLETQYF.

This clone showed up just a few times. This sequence joins TRBV29-1 and TRBJ2-2; 8 positions agree with TRBD1. CDR3 length: 14 residues. CDR1 is SQVTM, CDR2 ANQGSEA, per germline. Unmatched junction bases numbered 11, after V lost 1 base and J lost 13 bases. The CDR3 DNA reads as TGCAGCGTTGAAGGGACAGGGCACACCCGGGCGCTGTTTTTT. This codes for CSVEGTGHTRALFF.

This clone was observed a handful of times. V is TRBV5-2 and J is TRBJ1-2. TRBV5-2 is given as a pseudogene. This CDR3 has 16 amino acids. CDR3 nucleotide sequence: TGTGCCAGCAAGTTAACGCGAGAGTACGAGACCTATGGCTACACCTTC. It translates to CASKLTREYETYGYTF.

The J gene is TRBJ2-3, the V gene TRBV7-2; D possibly uses TRBD1 or TRBD2 (6 bases each). V was shortened by 7 bases and J by 1 base, with 24 bases between the two germline ends. CDR3 length equals 18 residues. Germline V gives CDR1 SGHTA, CDR2 FQGNSA. The CDR3, as DNA: TGTGCCAGCAACCTAGACAGGTTCCACTGGGAGGGCACAGATACGCAGTATTTT. It encodes CASNLDRFHWEGTDTQYF.

The chain has TRBV18 and TRBJ1-5; 7 nucleotides match TRBD1. V shed 4 bases and J 11 bases; nucleotides not matched to a gene: 8. CDR1 is KGHSH and CDR2 is LQKENI in the germline V gene. The CDR3 is 13 amino acids. CDR3 amino acids: CASSQTGQSAQHF. CDR3 coding DNA: TGTGCCAGCTCACAGACAGGGCAATCAGCCCAGCATTTT.

The chain recombines TRBV2 with TRBJ2-2, with TRBD2 as a possible D gene (5 bases). Germline V gene sequence: CDR1 SNHLY, CDR2 FYNNEI. The CDR3 extends over 12 amino acids. Trimming removed 7 bases from V and 8 bases from J, with 11 bases in between. This CDR3 is CASKRSEGELFF. The CDR3 coding sequence is TGTGCCAGCAAGCGGTCAGAAGGGGAGCTGTTTTTT.

CDR3 DNA: TGTGCCAGCAGTTACTCAGGCACCCCTCGGTACGAGCAGTACTTC. Translating gives CASSYSGTPRYEQYF. V usage is TRBV6-5 and J usage is TRBJ2-7; D ambiguous. The CDR3 runs to 15 residues. The germline V and J ends were trimmed by 0 bases and 4 bases, with 13 bases remaining between them. Germline lookup yields CDR1 MNHEY and CDR2 SVGAGI.

This chain joins TRBV5-4 and TRBJ2-7; tentatively, D is TRBD1 or TRBD2 (6 bases each). Germline V CDR1 and CDR2: SGHNT, YYREEE (reference sequence). Trimming pared 5 bases from V and 0 bases from J, leaving 12 bases between. The CDR3 has 14 amino acids. The CDR3 loop reads CASSGGGASYEQYF. CDR3 DNA sequence: TGTGCCAGCAGTGGAGGGGGAGCCTCCTACGAGCAGTACTTC.

By share, this clone counts as large. The CDR3 loop is CASSSTDRVNGEQFF. The DNA for the CDR3 is TGTGCCAGCAGCTCAACGGACAGGGTAAATGGTGAGCAGTTCTTC. This rearrangement joins TRBV13 to TRBJ2-1; 8 bases agree with TRBD1. Trimming took 4 bases from V and 9 from J; bases not matched to a gene: 11. This CDR3 has 15 residues. The germline gives CDR1 PRHDT, CDR2 FYEKMQ (reference sequence).